The 26 T cell receptor beta chains reported below all come from one sample, sequenced in a study of control samples from healthy donors and cancer patients (dated by TCRdb to 2018 to 2021). The library was generated by the immunoSEQ multiplex PCR assay. In its TCRdb copy, this immuneACCESS table keeps in-frame sequences only and misses some clones. Where compared with another copy, unresolved V genes explain less than half of these, and the others have no known cause. In all, the sample holds about 130,000 clones, and 92% of those were seen once. Of the sample, 4.5% to 7% falls within the top ten clones. The material sequenced was blood. Source of these receptors: a man aged 18 to 29 in good health.

V is TRBV9 and J is TRBJ2-3; 10 bases agree with TRBD2. CDR3 length: 15 residues. Trimming took 1 base from V and 7 from J; bases not matched to a gene: 6. Germline V gene data show CDR1 as SGDLS and CDR2 as YYNGEE. Here the CDR3 reads CASSVTSGGAYTQYF. In DNA, the CDR3 is TGTGCCAGCAGCGTAACCAGCGGGGGGGCCTATACGCAGTATTTT.

V and J are TRBV6-1 and TRBJ1-6; TRBD1 agrees at 7 bases. Germline CDR1 and CDR2: MNHNS and SASEGT. J was trimmed by 5 bases and V by 0 bases; bases with no gene match: 1. The CDR3 covers 15 residues. The CDR3 bases are TGTGCCAGCAGTGAAGCCACAGGGGATAATTCACCCCTCCACTTT. Protein product: CASSEATGDNSPLHF.

V gene TRBV9 combines with J gene TRBJ1-4; weak D call: TRBD1 (5 bases). CDR1 and CDR2 (germline): SGDLS, YYNGEE. V lost 0 bases and J lost 4, with 13 bases in between. The CDR3 has 16 amino acids. DNA for the CDR3: TGTGCCAGCAGCGTAGGATCGACGGGACTTAATGAAAAACTGTTTTTT. It encodes CASSVGSTGLNEKLFF.

The rearrangement joins TRBV6-5 to TRBJ2-7; 8 nucleotides agree with TRBD1. Losses at the gene ends were 2 bases for V and 1 base for J; bases not matched to a gene: 1. The CDR3 contains 14 residues. Per the germline V gene, CDR1 is MNHEY and CDR2 is SVGAGI. The CDR3 loop reads CASSYTGGSYEQYF. The CDR3 DNA sequence: TGTGCCAGCAGTTACACAGGGGGATCCTACGAGCAGTACTTC.

This rearrangement joins TRBV10-2 to TRBJ2-7, with D uncertain. There are 16 residues in the CDR3. From germline, CDR1 is WSHSY and CDR2 SAAADI. Trimming left V 0 bases short and J 3 bases short, with 15 bases between. This CDR3 reads CASSESKATGSYEQYF. The CDR3 coding sequence is TGCGCCAGCAGTGAGTCGAAGGCGACCGGCAGCTACGAGCAGTACTTC.

The chain carries TRBV4-1 and TRBJ2-2; tentatively, D is TRBD1 (6 bases). The CDR3 contains 17 residues. From germline, CDR1 is MGHRA and CDR2 YSYEKL. Trimming stripped 0 bases from V and 4 bases from J, with 15 bases between. CDR3 sequence: CASSQERRGFVTGELFF. CDR3 DNA: TGCGCCAGCAGCCAAGAGCGAAGGGGGTTCGTCACCGGGGAGCTGTTTTTT.

The rearrangement uses TRBV5-4 and TRBJ2-7, with unresolved D. The V gene's germline CDR1 is SGHNT and CDR2 YYREEE (reference sequence). The CDR3 length is 14 residues. With 2 bases removed from V and 2 bases from J, the gap between germline ends came to 11 bases. The CDR3, as DNA: TGTGCCAGCAGCTTAGCCGGCCGTCCCTACGAGCAGTACTTC. Its protein product is CASSLAGRPYEQYF.

Only a few counts were recorded for this clone. The V call is TRBV24-1, the J call TRBJ1-2, with D maybe TRBD1 (5 bases). Between the trimmed V and J ends, which lost 10 bases and 8 bases, there was a span of 13 bases. The CDR3 covers 11 residues. Germline V gives CDR1 KGHDR, CDR2 SFDVKD. The CDR3 coding sequence is TGTGCCACTGCGGGGCCGGGAGGCTACACCTTC. Encoded protein: CATAGPGGYTF.

The rearrangement joins TRBV9 to TRBJ1-3; no clear D. CDR1 and CDR2 (germline): SGDLS, YYNGEE. The CDR3 loop spans 17 amino acids. Trimming cost V 0 bases and J 0 bases, with 13 bases left between them. Here the CDR3 DNA reads TGTGCCAGCAGCGTAGGGGCAGGAGTAGGCTCTGGAAACACCATATATTTT. Its translation: CASSVGAGVGSGNTIYF.

The rearrangement links TRBV5-4 to TRBJ2-7; D is possibly TRBD1 (6 bases). Germline V gene sequence: CDR1 SGHNT, CDR2 YYREEE (reference sequence). Trimming took 3 bases from V and 0 from J, leaving 10 bases between them. This CDR3 has 14 residues. This chain's CDR3 is CASSSPTGSYEQYF. The CDR3 DNA follows: TGTGCCAGCAGCTCTCCGACAGGCTCCTACGAGCAGTACTTC.

J is TRBJ1-1 and V is TRBV9, with no clear D. Germline V CDR1 and CDR2: SGDLS, YYNGEE. The V end was cut by 2 bases, the J end by 3 bases, with 11 bases between. The CDR3 runs 14 residues. The CDR3 coding sequence is TGTGCCAGCAGCGTTTCGGGGTGGGACACTGAAGCTTTCTTT. It is translated as CASSVSGWDTEAFF.

The J gene is TRBJ1-3, the V gene TRBV7-6, with D unresolved. V lost 4 bases to trimming and J lost 0 bases, with 13 bases between them. This CDR3 is 16 amino acids long. CDR1 and CDR2 (germline): SGHVS, FNYEAQ. The CDR3 nucleotides read TGTGCCAGCAGCTCGCCCCCCCACGACTCTGGAAACACCATATATTTT. Translating it yields CASSSPPHDSGNTIYF.

The chain couples TRBV19 to TRBJ1-6; D gene uncertain. The CDR3 loop spans 16 amino acids. Looked up from germline, CDR1 is LNHDA and CDR2 is SQIVND (reference sequence). Trimming stripped 2 bases from V and 3 bases from J, with 11 bases between. The CDR3, as DNA: TGTGCCAGTAGTATAATGGACGGGAGCTATAATTCACCCCTCCACTTT. Protein: CASSIMDGSYNSPLHF. Supplemented by reference TRBV19 and TRBJ1-6, the full variable domain reads DGGITQSPKYLFRKEGQNVTLSCEQNLNHDAMYWYRQDPGQGLRLIYYSQIVNDFQKGDIAEGYSVSREKKESFPLTVTSAQKNPTAFYLCASSIMDGSYNSPLHFGNGTRLTVT.

This clone was detected only once. The genes are TRBV5-6 and TRBJ2-2; D gene ambiguous. Germline V gene sequence: CDR1 SGHDT, CDR2 YYEEEE. V lost 4 bases, J lost 8 bases, and 18 bases lay in between. The CDR3 has 15 residues. In nucleotides, the CDR3 is TGTGCCAGCAGCCTGGTCGGCGGTTCATCGGGGGAGCTGTTTTTT. This encodes CASSLVGGSSGELFF. Together with reference TRBV5-6 and TRBJ2-2, the CDR3 gives the full variable domain: DAGVTQSPTHLIKTRGQQVTLRCSPKSGHDTVSWYQQALGQGPQFIFQYYEEEERQRGNFPDRFSGHQFPNYSSELNVNALLLGDSALYLCASSLVGGSSGELFFGEGSRLTVL.

The rearrangement links TRBV14 to TRBJ1-6; 10 bases match TRBD1. The junction had 6 bases not matched to a gene; V was cut back by 5 bases and J by 8 bases. In germline, CDR1 is SGHDN, CDR2 FVKESK. The CDR3 spans 15 residues. CDR3 DNA sequence: TGTGCCAGCAGCGGGGGACAGGGGTTCCATTCACCCCTCCACTTT. The encoded protein is CASSGGQGFHSPLHF.

J is TRBJ1-2 and V is TRBV5-4; 7 nucleotides line up with TRBD1. Trimming took 1 base from V and 6 from J; bases not matched to a gene: 3. From germline, CDR1 is SGHNT and CDR2 YYREEE (reference sequence). CDR3 length: 13 residues. In DNA form, the CDR3 reads TGTGCCAGCAGCTTGAACAGGGGACATGGCTACACCTTC. It specifies CASSLNRGHGYTF.

This chain joins TRBV2 and TRBJ1-1; D may be TRBD1 (5 bases). Trimming cost V 5 bases and J 1 base, with 11 bases left between them. The CDR3 extends over 14 amino acids. CDR1 is SNHLY and CDR2 is FYNNEI in the germline V gene. The CDR3 DNA reads TGTGCCAGCAGTTTCACTACAGGGAACACTGAAGCTTTCTTT. Translation gives CASSFTTGNTEAFF.

V is TRBV5-6 and J is TRBJ1-1; the D is unclear. Germline loops: CDR1 SGHDT, CDR2 YYEEEE. V lost 0 bases and J lost 6, with 15 bases in between. The CDR3 has 15 residues. For the CDR3, the DNA is TGTGCCAGCAGCTTGGCCGTTTCTATCCGTCCTGAAGCTTTCTTT. It specifies CASSLAVSIRPEAFF.

In its sample, this clone was seen once. The chain has TRBV5-4 and TRBJ2-1; 7 bases are a match to TRBD2. V shed 4 bases, J shed 7 bases, and the junction held 14 bases outside the gene matches. Germline V gives CDR1 SGHNT, CDR2 YYREEE (reference sequence). This CDR3 spans 16 amino acids. DNA of the CDR3: TGTGCCAGCAGCGTCAAGACCCGTCAAGCGGGAAATGAGCAGTTCTTC. It specifies CASSVKTRQAGNEQFF. The full variable domain, rest sourced from reference TRBV5-4 and TRBJ2-1, is ETGVTQSPTHLIKTRGQQVTLRCSSQSGHNTVSWYQQALGQGPQFIFQYYREEENGRGNFPPRFSGLQFPNYSSELNVNALELDDSALYLCASSVKTRQAGNEQFFGPGTRLTVL.

This chain uses TRBV9 with TRBJ2-1, with 10 nucleotides matching TRBD2. Germline CDR1 and CDR2: SGDLS and YYNGEE. This CDR3 is built from 15 residues. V gave up 0 bases and J gave up 6 bases; unmatched junction bases: 3. For the CDR3, the DNA is TGTGCCAGCAGCGTAGATAGCGGGGGGTTCAATGAGCAGTTCTTC. Encoded protein: CASSVDSGGFNEQFF.

The chain links TRBV6-5 to TRBJ2-7; weak D call: TRBD1 (6 bases). Trimming took 0 bases from V and 3 from J, leaving 12 bases between them. Germline lookup yields CDR1 MNHEY and CDR2 SVGAGI. This CDR3 is 15 amino acids long. The CDR3 region has the DNA TGTGCCAGCAGTTACTCGAGGAGGACAGTCTACGAGCAGTACTTC. Its protein is CASSYSRRTVYEQYF.

The chain joins TRBV6-5 to TRBJ1-5; 9 nucleotides line up with TRBD1. CDR3 size: 15 residues. The trim removed 6 bases at V and 1 base at J, leaving 4 bases unmatched. The germline V gene encodes CDR1 MNHEY and CDR2 SVGAGI. The CDR3 DNA is TGTGCCAGCAGCCTCGGACAGGGGAGCAATCAGCCCCAGCATTTT. It translates to CASSLGQGSNQPQHF.

The rearrangement uses TRBV6-5 and TRBJ1-5; unclear D gene. The germline gives CDR1 MNHEY, CDR2 SVGAGI. There are 13 residues in the CDR3. Trimming stripped 10 bases from V and 4 bases from J, with 14 bases between. The CDR3 DNA reads as TGTGCCACACAGCGGGCTGGAAATCAGCCCCAGCATTTT. Encoded protein: CATQRAGNQPQHF.

This clone was counted between two and nine times. The rearrangement uses TRBV5-1 and TRBJ2-3; 11 nucleotides align to TRBD2. Germline trimming cut 4 bases from V and 4 bases from J; bases unmatched to any gene: 8. The CDR3 has 16 amino acids. Germline V gives CDR1 SGHRS, CDR2 YFSETQ. CDR3 DNA: TGCGCCAGCAGCCCTGATAGCGGGGGGGCCGCAGATACGCAGTATTTT. It is translated as CASSPDSGGAADTQYF.

This sequence joins TRBV5-1 and TRBJ2-5; D remains ambiguous. Trimming pared 0 bases from V and 1 base from J, leaving 10 bases between. CDR1 is SGHRS, CDR2 YFSETQ, per germline. CDR3 length equals 15 residues. In DNA, the CDR3 is TGCGCCAGCAGCTTGGGAGCGCAGACCCAAGAGACCCAGTACTTC. This codes for CASSLGAQTQETQYF.

This clone showed up just once. The chain uses TRBV5-6 and TRBJ1-2; D remains ambiguous. This CDR3 contains 15 residues. V was pared by 2 bases and J by 2 bases, with 13 bases between. Germline CDR1 SGHDT, CDR2 YYEEEE. This chain's CDR3 is CASSFLMSSNYGYTF. CDR3 coding DNA: TGTGCCAGCAGCTTTTTGATGTCCAGCAACTATGGCTACACCTTC.